Following are 31 T cell receptor beta chains from one sample sequenced in a study of T cell responses to AZD1222 COVID-19 vaccine. The assay was immunoSEQ multiplex PCR, and TCRdb's table has in-frame clones only and misses some. This sample yields more than 140,000 clones, of which 80% to 95% are seen a single time; more than 0.8% belongs to the top ten. The sequences come from peripheral blood, collected on day 0 of MenACWY control vaccination. These TCRs come from an adult in good health.

The V call is TRBV29-1, the J call TRBJ1-5; unclear D gene. The length of the CDR3 is 13 residues. From germline, CDR1 is SQVTM and CDR2 ANQGSEA. The V end was cut by 5 bases, the J end by 0 bases, with 8 bases between. CDR3 nucleotides: TGCAGCGTTCGACACAATAGCAATCAGCCCCAGCATTTT. It encodes CSVRHNSNQPQHF. Full variable domain (outside the CDR3, taken from reference TRBV29-1 and TRBJ1-5): SAVISQKPSRDICQRGTSLTIQCQVDSQVTMMFWYRQQPGQSLTLIATANQGSEATYESGFVIDKFPISRPNLTFSTLTVSNMSPEDSSIYLCSVRHNSNQPQHFGDGTRLSIL.

CDR3 sequence reads: CASSVSADTEAFF. In DNA, the CDR3 is TGTGCCAGCAGTGTATCGGCTGACACTGAAGCTTTCTTT. The chain combines TRBV6-4 with TRBJ1-1; no definite D call. Germline V CDR1 and CDR2: MRHNA, SNTAGT. The CDR3 has 13 residues. Trimming cost V 4 bases and J 3 bases, with 9 bases left between them.

In nucleotides, the CDR3 is TGTGCCAGTAGTGGAGATGAAAAACTGTTTTTT. The encoded protein is CASSGDEKLFF. This chain links TRBV19 with TRBJ1-4; D ambiguous. Germline assignment: CDR1 LNHDA and CDR2 SQIVND (reference sequence). V lost 5 bases, J lost 6 bases, and 4 bases lay in between. The length of the CDR3 is 11 residues.

The chain employs TRBV19 and TRBJ2-3, with D perhaps given as TRBD1 or TRBD2 (5 bases each). The CDR3 loop spans 14 amino acids. Germline lookup yields CDR1 LNHDA and CDR2 SQIVND (reference sequence). Trimming shortened V by 7 bases and J by 2 bases, and 13 bases separated the two germline ends. The CDR3 sequence: CASKGGDATDTQYF. The CDR3 DNA follows: TGTGCCAGTAAGGGTGGGGACGCCACAGATACGCAGTATTTT.

CDR3 bases: TGTGCCACCAGGGACTTCATAGGCGAGCAGTACTTC. It encodes CATRDFIGEQYF. This chain uses TRBV24-1 with TRBJ2-7; a possible D gene is TRBD2 (5 bases). V lost 7 bases and J lost 6, with 12 bases in between. Germline values: CDR1 KGHDR, CDR2 SFDVKD. This CDR3 is 12 amino acids long.

The rearrangement uses TRBV7-8 and TRBJ2-7; perhaps TRBD1 as D (6 bases). Germline V CDR1 and CDR2: SGHVS, FQNEAQ. V was pared by 2 bases and J by 0 bases, with 11 bases between. CDR3 length: 15 residues. CDR3 sequence reads: CASSLTSDSSYEQYF. The CDR3 DNA follows: TGTGCCAGCAGCTTAACCTCGGACAGCTCCTACGAGCAGTACTTC.

This chain connects TRBV27 to TRBJ1-4; TRBD1 matches at 8 bases. The CDR3 has 15 residues. V dropped 3 bases and J dropped 3; count of bases not matched to a gene: 3. Germline V gives CDR1 MNHEY, CDR2 SMNVEV (reference sequence). CDR3 coding DNA: TGTGCCAGCAGTTTGACCAGGGGGCCTAATGAAAAACTGTTTTTT. It encodes CASSLTRGPNEKLFF.

The chain uses TRBV28 and TRBJ2-3; D is perhaps TRBD2 (5 bases). In germline, CDR1 is MDHEN, CDR2 SYDVKM. Trimming left V 5 bases short and J 4 bases short, with 19 bases between. The CDR3 consists of 16 residues. CDR3 loop: CASSPPPEGRPDTQYF. The CDR3 coding sequence is TGTGCCAGCAGTCCCCCCCCCGAGGGTCGCCCAGATACGCAGTATTTT.

This clone showed up just once. V and J are TRBV4-1 and TRBJ1-1, with D hard to call. The V end lost 1 base, the J end lost 0 bases, and 3 bases lay between the germline ends. Looked up from germline, CDR1 is MGHRA and CDR2 is YSYEKL. This CDR3 has 13 residues. The CDR3 sequence is CASSQGMNTEAFF. The CDR3 DNA sequence: TGCGCCAGCAGCCAAGGAATGAACACTGAAGCTTTCTTT.

The chain links TRBV2 to TRBJ2-2; the match to TRBD1 covers 8 bases. Germline CDR1 and CDR2: SNHLY and FYNNEI. V lost 5 bases to trimming and J lost 4 bases; unmatched junction nucleotides: 6. CDR3 size: 15 residues. CDR3 loop: CASSLTGASTGELFF. In DNA, the CDR3 is TGTGCCAGCAGTTTGACAGGGGCCAGCACCGGGGAGCTGTTTTTT.

The genes are TRBV29-1 and TRBJ1-5; D not certain. With 4 bases removed from V and 5 bases from J, the gap between germline ends came to 6 bases. The CDR3 has 11 residues. Germline CDR1 and CDR2: SQVTM and ANQGSEA. Here the CDR3 DNA reads TGCAGCGTTGGGGCGGATCAGCCCCAGCATTTT. Translated, it gives CSVGADQPQHF.

The J gene is TRBJ2-2, the V gene TRBV12-2. TRBV12-2 is listed as a pseudogene. The CDR3 has 13 residues. The CDR3 here is CASRPLVHGELFF. CDR3 DNA: TGTGCAAGTCGCCCGCTGGTTCACGGGGAGCTGTTTTTT.

The rearrangement links TRBV2 to TRBJ2-7; 7 nucleotides match TRBD1. This CDR3 contains 17 residues. The germline V gene has CDR1 SNHLY and CDR2 FYNNEI. The V and J ends lost 2 bases and 1 base, in that order; junction bases with no gene match: 11. The CDR3 DNA follows: TGTGCCAGCAGTGAAAGGGCGACCAGGGGGTTTTCCTACGAGCAGTACTTC. Protein sequence: CASSERATRGFSYEQYF.

This chain joins TRBV18 and TRBJ2-7; tentatively, D is TRBD1 (5 bases). The germline V gene encodes CDR1 KGHSH and CDR2 LQKENI. Trimming removed 8 bases at V and 9 bases at J, with 17 bases between. The CDR3 sequence is 12 residues long. CDR3 sequence: CASEGDRARQYF. The CDR3 DNA reads as TGTGCCAGCGAAGGGGATAGGGCTCGGCAGTACTTC.

The rearrangement uses TRBV5-4 and TRBJ1-2; D remains ambiguous. CDR3 length: 13 residues. The ends were cut back, 4 bases at V and 4 bases at J, with 11 bases in the middle. Germline V gene lookup returns CDR1 SGHNT and CDR2 YYREEE (reference sequence). CDR3 in amino acids: CASSPGRLYGYTF. DNA for the CDR3: TGTGCCAGCAGCCCCGGACGGCTCTATGGCTACACCTTC.

CDR3 protein: CASSPGDRAYGYTF. Written as DNA, the CDR3 is TGTGCCAGCTCACCAGGGGACAGGGCTTATGGCTACACCTTC. The V gene is TRBV18, the J gene TRBJ1-2; 9 bases are shared with TRBD1. Germline loops: CDR1 KGHSH, CDR2 LQKENI. The J segment lost 5 bases and the V segment lost 2 bases, leaving 3 bases of the junction unmatched. The CDR3 totals 14 residues.

This chain links TRBV10-3 with TRBJ1-2, with D possibly being TRBD1 (5 bases). The germline V gene has CDR1 ENHRY and CDR2 SYGVKD. This CDR3 region has 14 residues. V was clipped by 0 bases and J by 5 bases, with 10 bases between them. Here the CDR3 reads CAISESTDLYGYTF. CDR3 bases: TGTGCCATCAGTGAGTCGACAGACCTTTATGGCTACACCTTC.

The chain combines TRBV5-5 with TRBJ2-1; the D gene is possibly TRBD2 (6 bases). The CDR3 covers 16 residues. With 4 bases removed from V and 3 bases from J, the gap between germline ends came to 17 bases. CDR1 SGHKS and CDR2 YYEKEE come from the germline V gene (reference sequence). In DNA, the CDR3 is TGTGCCAGCAGCCCCTCGGCGGGGTATAACTACAATGAGCAGTTCTTC. Its protein is CASSPSAGYNYNEQFF.

The CDR3 sequence: CASSLTGGNYGYTF. CDR3 bases: TGTGCCAGTAGCCTGACAGGGGGCAACTATGGCTACACCTTC. V gene TRBV19 combines with J gene TRBJ1-2; TRBD1 matches at 10 bases. CDR3 length: 14 amino acids. V lost 6 bases and J lost 2; bases outside the gene matches: 3. The germline gives CDR1 LNHDA, CDR2 SQIVND (reference sequence).

Here the CDR3 DNA reads TGTGCCAGCGGGGACAGGGGGAACACTGAAGCTTTCTTT. Its translation is CASGDRGNTEAFF. V gene TRBV6-5 combines with J gene TRBJ1-1; 10 bases are shared with TRBD1. V dropped 8 bases and J dropped 1; count of bases not matched to a gene: 1. The CDR3 contains 13 residues. In germline, CDR1 is MNHEY, CDR2 SVGAGI.

The CDR3, as DNA: TGTGCCAGCAGCCCCGCACATGCCCCTAACTATGGCTACACCTTC. It encodes CASSPAHAPNYGYTF. This chain links TRBV6-2 or TRBV6-3 with TRBJ1-2; no firm D call. The germline gives CDR1 MNHEY, CDR2 SVGEGT. This CDR3 has 15 amino acids. V was cut by 6 bases and J by 0 bases, with 14 bases left in between.

The chain employs TRBV5-1 and TRBJ2-5; TRBD1 matches 7 bases. The CDR3 runs to 15 residues. Germline-derived CDR1 and CDR2 are SGHRS and YFSETQ. With V trimmed by 0 bases and J by 5 bases, 7 bases remained unmatched. The CDR3: CASSLAGQVGETQYF. CDR3 sequence (DNA): TGCGCCAGCAGCTTGGCAGGACAGGTCGGCGAGACCCAGTACTTC.

This chain connects TRBV16 to TRBJ1-2; 10 bases are a match to TRBD1. The CDR3 spans 15 residues. Unmatched junction bases numbered 5, after V lost 6 bases and J lost 1 base. The germline V gene has CDR1 KGHSY and CDR2 FQNENV. This CDR3 is CASRPGQGINYGYTF. CDR3 sequence (DNA): TGTGCCAGCAGGCCGGGACAGGGGATTAACTATGGCTACACCTTC.

The chain has TRBV9 and TRBJ1-1; D is unclear. V lost 0 bases and J lost 0, with 9 bases in between. The V gene's germline CDR1 is SGDLS and CDR2 YYNGEE. The CDR3 is made up of 15 amino acids. CDR3 DNA sequence: TGTGCCAGCAGCGTAGATCCGAGCATGAACACTGAAGCTTTCTTT. Translation: CASSVDPSMNTEAFF.

The rearrangement uses TRBV21-1 and TRBJ1-1; TRBD1 is the table's D call, not checked against the DNA. TRBV21-1 is a listed pseudogene. The CDR3 is 14 residues long. Written as DNA, the CDR3 is TGTGCCAGCAGCTCGGGACAGGGACACACTGAAGCTTTCTTT. It translates to CASSSGQGHTEAFF.

The chain carries TRBV28 and TRBJ1-3; 8 bases fit TRBD1. CDR3 length equals 17 residues. Trimming cost V 4 bases and J 7 bases; bases outside gene matches: 15. Per the germline V gene, CDR1 is MDHEN and CDR2 is SYDVKM. CDR3 nucleotide sequence: TGTGCCAGCAGTTCCAAATTCCAGGGACAGGCGCTGAACACCATATATTTT. This sequence encodes CASSSKFQGQALNTIYF. The full variable domain, rest sourced from reference TRBV28 and TRBJ1-3, is DVKVTQSSRYLVKRTGEKVFLECVQDMDHENMFWYRQDPGLGLRLIYFSYDVKMKEKGDIPEGYSVSREKKERFSLILESASTNQTSMYLCASSSKFQGQALNTIYFGEGSWLTVV.

This chain connects TRBV24-1 to TRBJ1-6; D is uncertain. Trimming left V 9 bases short and J 8 bases short, with 19 bases between. Germline CDR1 KGHDR, CDR2 SFDVKD. This CDR3 has 15 residues. CDR3 amino acids: CATARAAYSDSPLHF. The CDR3 DNA reads TGTGCCACCGCCCGGGCGGCCTATAGTGATTCACCCCTCCACTTT.

In this sample, this clone turned up once. The chain recombines TRBV25-1 with TRBJ1-2, with D perhaps TRBD1 (5 bases). The CDR3 sequence is 15 residues long. CDR1 MGHDK and CDR2 SYGVNS come from the germline V gene. Trimming removed 1 base from V and 4 bases from J, with 13 bases in between. The CDR3 DNA reads TGTGCCAGCAGTGAATCTGGGGGACCGGTCTATGGCTACACCTTC. As protein: CASSESGGPVYGYTF.

This clone was recorded only once. The chain recombines TRBV10-3 with TRBJ2-3; TRBD2 agrees at 8 bases. This CDR3 region has 15 residues. Germline CDR1 ENHRY, CDR2 SYGVKD. V trimming: 3 bases; J trimming: 4 bases; junction bases outside the gene matches: 6. The CDR3 coding sequence is TGTGCCATCAGTGATGTGGCGGGGGGTTCAGATACGCAGTATTTT. Translation gives CAISDVAGGSDTQYF.

The chain combines TRBV6-5 with TRBJ2-5; D unresolved. Germline V gene lookup returns CDR1 MNHEY and CDR2 SVGAGI. The CDR3 sequence is 15 residues long. V was clipped by 6 bases and J by 0 bases, with 14 bases between them. The CDR3 DNA sequence: TGTGCCAGCAGCCGGGCGTCTAGGTACCAAGAGACCCAGTACTTC. It translates to CASSRASRYQETQYF.

The chain uses TRBV19 and TRBJ1-5; no clear D gene. V shed 7 bases and J shed 1 base, with 11 bases lying between them. The germline V gene encodes CDR1 LNHDA and CDR2 SQIVND (reference sequence). The CDR3 is 14 residues long. CDR3 coding DNA: TGTGCCAGTAAGCGGGATTCCAGCAATCAGCCCCAGCATTTT. Its protein product is CASKRDSSNQPQHF.